The rows below give T cell receptor beta chains drawn from one sample of a study of blood T cell repertoires in COVID-19. Only in-frame clones appear in the TCRdb table, and some are missing; sequencing was by immunoSEQ multiplex PCR. The table records some 80,000 clones, 65% to 80% of them present only once. The material sequenced was peripheral blood. Receptor source: a woman aged 80 or over with active or convalescent COVID-19. Each CDR3 is given with its conserved first and last residue. Expanded clones are given a class, and other clones once, few, many or no size at all.

>TRBJ1-2|-|TRBV7-8
CASSPYGTGKLYGYTF
>TRBJ1-2|-|TRBV19
CASSMGTGGTYGYTF
>TRBJ1-1|-|TRBV19
CATREKGASNTEAFF
>TRBJ2-7|-|TRBV20-1
CSASSWQGYYEQYF
>TRBJ2-2|-|TRBV7-3
CASSLINGELFF
>TRBJ1-3|-|TRBV5-1
CASSLGGFGNTIYF
>TRBJ2-3|-|TRBV7-2
CASSLAGTSGGFDTQYF
>TRBJ2-2|few|TRBV11-2
CASSLAAGPGELFF
>TRBJ2-5|-|TRBV7-9
CASSLTGEVETQYF
>TRBJ2-4|-|TRBV7-2
CASSQIGGRAKNIQYF
>TRBJ1-1|few|TRBV13
CASSPRGRQGIDTEAFF
>TRBJ1-3|-|TRBV4-3
CASSQAIGGNTIYF
>TRBJ2-3|-|TRBV29-1
CSVAGQGTDTQYF
>TRBJ1-1|-|TRBV6-5
CASSYTRTGPEAFF
>TRBJ1-6|-|TRBV27
CASSLSYYRNSPLHF
>TRBJ1-2|-|TRBV5-1
CASSLKTGGSMGGYTF
>TRBJ2-3|few|TRBV18
CASSPYSDRDGDTQYF
>TRBJ1-2|once|TRBV14
CASSRGAWGGYTF
>TRBJ1-6|few|TRBV10-1
CASRATNNSPLHF
>TRBJ1-3|-|TRBV27
CASSRQGAAGNTIYF
>TRBJ2-4|-|TRBV9
CASSVGAGAYLAKNIQYF
>TRBJ2-1|-|TRBV7-9
CASSTALASNEQFF
>TRBJ2-1|-|TRBV5-8
CASSLRGDPYNEQFF
>TRBJ1-4|once|TRBV5-1
CASSFNRGDGKLFF
>TRBJ2-7|once|TRBV28
CASRSSGGVGSYEQYF
>TRBJ2-5|-|TRBV11-3
CASSPGTGEGETQYF
>TRBJ1-1|-|TRBV24-1
CATSARGQSEAFF
>TRBJ1-4|-|TRBV10-3
CAISDRTTNEKLFF
>TRBJ2-5|-|TRBV19
CASSPQDRGPYSETQYF
>TRBJ2-3|-|TRBV12-3/TRBV12-4
CASSLEGAQYF
>TRBJ1-6|few|TRBV7-3
CASSSGQGYSPLHF